The 4 T cell receptor beta chains given below trace back to one sample, sequenced in a study. TCRdb recomputed calls from the RT-PCR reads with MiXCR, one row per CDR3 protein. This table holds almost 700,000 distinct CDR3 sequences, more than 13% found once. The specimen sequenced was memory CD4+ T cells from blood. The receptors shown here come from a female donor in good health, serving as a healthy control.

This clonotype was observed a handful of times. The V call is TRBV20-1, the J call TRBJ2-1; TRBD2 might be the D (5 bases). CDR1 DFQATT and CDR2 SNEGSKA come from the germline V gene (reference sequence). Trimming cost V 6 bases and J 4 bases, with 19 bases left between them. This CDR3 comprises 15 residues. CDR3 residues: CSARGRTTTYNEQFF. The CDR3 region has the DNA TGCAGTGCCCGAGGGCGAACAACTACTTACAATGAGCAGTTCTTC.

The chain employs TRBV10-3 and TRBJ2-7; 8 bases align to TRBD2. CDR1 ENHRY and CDR2 SYGVKD come from the germline V gene. The CDR3 contains 14 residues. The trim removed 0 bases at V and 4 bases at J, leaving 2 bases unmatched. The CDR3 coding sequence is TGTGCCATCAGTGAGTCAGGACTAGCATACGAGCAGTACTTC. Protein sequence: CAISESGLAYEQYF.

This chain uses TRBV24-1 with TRBJ2-5; D unresolved. The CDR3 is made up of 13 amino acids. Germline values: CDR1 KGHDR, CDR2 SFDVKD. Trimming removed 6 bases at V and 0 bases at J, with 7 bases between. The CDR3 DNA reads TGTGCCACCAGTTCAGAGTACCAAGAGACCCAGTACTTC. Amino acids: CATSSEYQETQYF.

Here the CDR3 reads CASSLGGTRIEAFF. Here the CDR3 DNA reads TGCGCCAGCAGCTTGGGAGGGACAAGGATTGAAGCTTTCTTT. The rearrangement uses TRBV5-1 and TRBJ1-1; D perhaps matches TRBD1 (6 bases). The CDR3 covers 14 residues. V was pared by 0 bases and J by 7 bases, with 13 bases between. CDR1 is SGHRS, CDR2 YFSETQ, per germline. The variable domain in full, completed from reference TRBV5-1 and TRBJ1-1, reads KAGVTQTPRYLIKTRGQQVTLSCSPISGHRSVSWYQQTPGQGLQFLFEYFSETQRNKGNFPGRFSGRQFSNSRSEMNVSTLELGDSALYLCASSLGGTRIEAFFGQGTRLTVV.